The 12 T cell receptor beta chains below were found in one sample sequenced in a study of blood T cell repertoires in COVID-19. Some clones are missing from TCRdb's copy, which holds only in-frame ones; the method was immunoSEQ multiplex PCR. The profile covers about 220,000 clones, with 84% appearing a single time and about 8.9% taken by the ten largest. The sequenced sample was peripheral blood. The source of these receptors is a man aged 50 to 59 with active or convalescent COVID-19.

The chain has TRBV6-2 or TRBV6-3 and TRBJ2-3; D possibly corresponds to TRBD2 (6 bases). V dropped 0 bases and J dropped 2 bases, with 12 bases sitting between them. The CDR3 extends over 16 amino acids. Germline V gene data show CDR1 as MNHEY and CDR2 as SVGEGT. The CDR3 here is CASSYSGGMDTDTQYF. Written as DNA, the CDR3 is TGTGCCAGCAGTTACTCCGGGGGTATGGACACAGATACGCAGTATTTT.

This rearrangement joins TRBV28 to TRBJ1-5, with TRBD1 matching 8 bases. This CDR3 is built from 15 residues. Germline values: CDR1 MDHEN, CDR2 SYDVKM. Germline trimming cut 8 bases from V and 3 bases from J; bases unmatched to any gene: 9. CDR3 in amino acids: CASRSRTGINQPQHF. The CDR3 coding sequence is TGTGCCAGCCGAAGCAGGACAGGGATCAATCAGCCCCAGCATTTT.

J is TRBJ2-3 and V is TRBV7-3; no reliable D call. Germline V gene data show CDR1 as SGHTA and CDR2 as FQGTGA. Trimming took 4 bases from V and 2 from J, leaving 7 bases between them. The length of the CDR3 is 13 residues. This CDR3 reads CASSSGHTDTQYF. In DNA form, the CDR3 reads TGTGCCAGCAGCTCAGGTCACACAGATACGCAGTATTTT.

This chain uses TRBV5-8 with TRBJ1-2; D may be TRBD1 (6 bases). The CDR3 extends over 15 amino acids. V was clipped by 0 bases and J by 4 bases, with 13 bases between them. Per the germline V gene, CDR1 is SGHTS and CDR2 is YDEGEE. CDR3: CASSLVTGWTYGYTF. The CDR3 nucleotides read TGTGCCAGCAGCTTGGTTACAGGGTGGACCTATGGCTACACCTTC.

The rearrangement joins TRBV9 to TRBJ2-1; D not certain. The CDR3 runs to 14 residues. CDR1 SGDLS and CDR2 YYNGEE come from the germline V gene. Deletions cut 1 base from V and 6 bases from J, with 11 bases between. The CDR3 sequence: CASSVFGLFNEQFF. The CDR3 nucleotides read TGTGCCAGCAGCGTATTTGGCCTCTTCAATGAGCAGTTCTTC.

The chain uses TRBV19 and TRBJ1-2; 9 positions agree with TRBD1. The CDR3 consists of 12 residues. The ends lost 5 bases at V and 12 bases at J; junction bases unmatched: 7. Per germline, CDR1 LNHDA and CDR2 SQIVND (reference sequence). CDR3 coding DNA: TGTGCCAGTAGTCCTCGGGACAGGGATCACACCTTC. Its protein is CASSPRDRDHTF.

This clone was detected only a few times. The chain employs TRBV7-9 and TRBJ1-2; unclear D gene. Germline assignment: CDR1 SEHNR and CDR2 FQNEAQ (reference sequence). V dropped 2 bases and J dropped 4 bases, with 8 bases sitting between them. This CDR3 spans 13 amino acids. For the CDR3, the DNA is TGTGCCAGCAGCTTACAGGTGTCCTATGGCTACACCTTC. Translation gives CASSLQVSYGYTF.

This clone has just a few counts. The rearrangement joins TRBV11-2 to TRBJ2-3; TRBD1 aligns across 7 bases. This CDR3 comprises 13 residues. Germline V lookup: CDR1 SGHAT, CDR2 FQNNGV. V was pared by 2 bases and J by 4 bases, with 0 bases of the junction left unmatched. CDR3 sequence: CASSLQGADTQYF. DNA of the CDR3: TGTGCCAGCAGCTTACAGGGGGCAGATACGCAGTATTTT.

V usage is TRBV23-1 and J usage is TRBJ1-5; D may be TRBD1 (5 bases). TRBV23-1 is known as an ORF, though its function is uncertain. V lost 4 bases and J lost 5, with 12 bases in between. There are 14 residues in the CDR3. CDR3 sequence: CASSPPGDDQPQHF. The CDR3 coding sequence is TGCGCCAGCAGTCCCCCGGGGGATGATCAGCCCCAGCATTTT.

The chain couples TRBV5-6 to TRBJ2-7, with D perhaps TRBD2 (5 bases). Germline V gene data show CDR1 as SGHDT and CDR2 as YYEEEE. This CDR3 contains 13 residues. The ends were cut back, 1 base at V and 3 bases at J, with 8 bases in the middle. DNA of the CDR3: TGTGCCAGCAGCTTGAGCGGAGTCTACGAGCAGTACTTC. Translated, it gives CASSLSGVYEQYF.

The count of this clone is one. This rearrangement joins TRBV19 to TRBJ2-1, with 8 bases identical to TRBD2. The length of the CDR3 is 17 residues. CDR1 LNHDA and CDR2 SQIVND come from the germline V gene (reference sequence). With V trimmed by 7 bases and J by 0 bases, 11 bases remained unmatched. The CDR3 reads CASTYFGGGSSYNEQFF. The CDR3 DNA is TGTGCCAGTACCTACTTCGGGGGGGGAAGCTCCTACAATGAGCAGTTCTTC. Together with reference TRBV19 and TRBJ2-1, the CDR3 gives the full variable domain: DGGITQSPKYLFRKEGQNVTLSCEQNLNHDAMYWYRQDPGQGLRLIYYSQIVNDFQKGDIAEGYSVSREKKESFPLTVTSAQKNPTAFYLCASTYFGGGSSYNEQFFGPGTRLTVL.

CDR3 nucleotides: TGTGCCAGCAGCGTAGGTGGGCCCCTCACTGAAGCTTTCTTT. Its translation: CASSVGGPLTEAFF. This chain joins TRBV9 and TRBJ1-1, with D unclear. V shed 0 bases and J shed 4 bases, with 10 bases lying between them. This CDR3 is 14 amino acids long. Germline CDR1 reads SGDLS; CDR2 reads YYNGEE.